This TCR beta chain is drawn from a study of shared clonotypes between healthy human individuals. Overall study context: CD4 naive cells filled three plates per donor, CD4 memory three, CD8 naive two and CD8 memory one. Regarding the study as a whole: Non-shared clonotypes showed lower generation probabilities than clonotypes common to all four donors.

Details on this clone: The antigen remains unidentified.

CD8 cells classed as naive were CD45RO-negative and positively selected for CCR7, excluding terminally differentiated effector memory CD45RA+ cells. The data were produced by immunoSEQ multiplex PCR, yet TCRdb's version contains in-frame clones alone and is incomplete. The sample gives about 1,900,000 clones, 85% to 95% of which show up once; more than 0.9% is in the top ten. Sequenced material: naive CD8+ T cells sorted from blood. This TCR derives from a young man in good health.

In DNA form, the CDR3 reads TGTGCCAGCTCACGTGACGCCCTAGGGAGCTACGAGCAGTACTTC. This sequence encodes CASSRDALGSYEQYF. The V call is TRBV18, the J call TRBJ2-7, with D perhaps TRBD2 (5 bases). Between the trimmed V and J ends, which lost 4 bases and 3 bases, there was a span of 16 bases. CDR1 is KGHSH, CDR2 LQKENI, per germline. The CDR3 loop spans 15 amino acids.